The 27 T cell receptor beta chains given below trace back to one sample, sequenced in a study of OX40 agonist ivuxolimab in advanced cancers. Sequencing used immunoSEQ multiplex PCR; TCRdb keeps in-frame clones, though not all of them. The sample lists around 69,000 clones; nearly 90% were seen once. Sequences were derived from CD4+ or CD8+ T cells sorted from blood, sampled in a trial of the OX40 agonist ivuxolimab. Receptors originate from an adult with an advanced solid tumor such as melanoma, head and neck, liver or kidney cancer.

CDR3 sequence (DNA): TGTGCCAGCAGTTCCCTTCAACAGCGCACAGATACGCAGTATTTT. Translated, it gives CASSSLQQRTDTQYF. The chain is built from TRBV11-2 and TRBJ2-3; D call uncertain. V was pared by 6 bases and J by 1 base, with 14 bases between. The CDR3 has 15 residues. In germline, CDR1 is SGHAT, CDR2 FQNNGV.

This clone turned up a few times. The genes are TRBV7-8 and TRBJ2-5, with 8 bases identical to TRBD2. Germline trimming cut 2 bases from V and 1 base from J; bases unmatched to any gene: 9. Germline V gene sequence: CDR1 SGHVS, CDR2 FQNEAQ. CDR3 length equals 17 residues. CDR3 coding DNA: TGTGCCAGCAGCTTACAAGGAGTAGCGGGGCCCCAAGAGACCCAGTACTTC. As protein: CASSLQGVAGPQETQYF.

The rearrangement links TRBV7-8 to TRBJ1-2; possibly TRBD1 for D (5 bases). The CDR3 sequence is 13 residues long. The germline CDR1 and CDR2 sequences are SGHVS and FQNEAQ. With 3 bases removed from V and 4 bases from J, the gap between germline ends came to 9 bases. CDR3 protein: CASSLGGSYGYTF. In DNA form, the CDR3 reads TGTGCCAGCAGCTTGGGGGGATCCTATGGCTACACCTTC.

This clone appeared a single time. The chain uses TRBV10-3 and TRBJ2-3, with 8 bases fitting TRBD2. The CDR3 length is 15 residues. The V segment lost 4 bases and the J segment 1 base; nucleotides outside the gene matches: 4. Germline V CDR1 and CDR2: ENHRY, SYGVKD. The CDR3 is CAISGGTSRTDTQYF. As DNA, the CDR3 is TGTGCCATCAGTGGCGGGACTAGTCGCACAGATACGCAGTATTTT.

V and J are TRBV11-3 and TRBJ1-2, with D unresolved. The CDR3 length is 15 residues. CDR1 and CDR2 (germline): SGHNT, YENEEA. Trimming cost V 1 base and J 9 bases, with 18 bases left between them. The CDR3 DNA reads as TGTGCCAGCAGCTTAGCCGTGAACAGTTTCAACAGCTACACCTTC. Amino acids: CASSLAVNSFNSYTF.

The J gene is TRBJ2-2, the V gene TRBV6-6, with TRBD2 identical over 8 bases. J gave up 6 bases and V 7 bases, and 10 bases lay outside the gene matches. The CDR3 consists of 15 residues. CDR1 is MNHNY and CDR2 is SVGAGI in the germline V gene (reference sequence). The CDR3 loop reads CASKPMAGGSGELFF. CDR3 coding DNA: TGTGCCAGCAAGCCTATGGCGGGAGGATCCGGGGAGCTGTTTTTT.

The rearrangement uses TRBV7-3 and TRBJ2-7; no reliable D call. V gave up 5 bases and J gave up 5 bases, with 10 bases separating them. Germline CDR1 reads SGHTA; CDR2 reads FQGTGA. CDR3 length equals 12 residues. In DNA, the CDR3 is TGTGCCAGCAGCCAAACCTTAGACGAGCAGTACTTC. This translates into CASSQTLDEQYF. The variable domain in full, completed from reference TRBV7-3 and TRBJ2-7, reads GAGVSQTPSNKVTEKGKYVELRCDPISGHTALYWYRQSLGQGPEFLIYFQGTGAADDSGLPNDRFFAVRPEGSVSTLKIQRTERGDSAVYLCASSQTLDEQYFGPGTRLTVT.

The rearrangement links TRBV6-5 to TRBJ2-3, with D maybe TRBD1 (6 bases). The V gene's germline CDR1 is MNHEY and CDR2 SVGAGI. V was cut by 2 bases and J by 6 bases, with 15 bases left in between. This CDR3 has 15 amino acids. CDR3 protein: CASSYRGQPFDTQYF. The CDR3, as DNA: TGTGCCAGCAGTTACAGGGGACAACCGTTCGATACGCAGTATTTT.

The rearrangement links TRBV25-1 to TRBJ2-2; perhaps TRBD1 as D (6 bases). In germline, CDR1 is MGHDK, CDR2 SYGVNS. Trimming removed 3 bases at V and 2 bases at J, with 10 bases between. There are 15 residues in the CDR3. The CDR3 loop is CASSEYRVNTGELFF. The CDR3 nucleotides read TGTGCCAGCAGTGAGTACAGGGTAAACACCGGGGAGCTGTTTTTT. Complete variable domain (other parts from reference TRBV25-1 and TRBJ2-2): EADIYQTPRYLVIGTGKKITLECSQTMGHDKMYWYQQDPGMELHLIHYSYGVNSTEKGDLSSESTVSRIRTEHFPLTLESARPSHTSQYLCASSEYRVNTGELFFGEGSRLTVL.

The chain uses TRBV5-1 and TRBJ2-5; 10 nucleotides agree with TRBD1. Germline V gene data show CDR1 as SGHRS and CDR2 as YFSETQ. Trimming took 6 bases from V and 2 from J; bases not matched to a gene: 7. The CDR3 is made up of 15 amino acids. CDR3 protein: CASTLGTGAQETQYF. As DNA, the CDR3 is TGCGCCAGCACCCTCGGGACAGGGGCTCAAGAGACCCAGTACTTC.

This clone was observed once. The chain couples TRBV7-8 to TRBJ1-2; D call uncertain. Germline CDR1 SGHVS, CDR2 FQNEAQ. The CDR3 loop spans 12 amino acids. V was cut by 0 bases and J by 7 bases, with 6 bases left in between. DNA of the CDR3: TGTGCCAGCAGCTTAGCGGTTTCTGGCTACACCTTC. Translating it yields CASSLAVSGYTF.

This chain joins TRBV9 and TRBJ2-7; D might be TRBD1 (5 bases). Trimming left V 0 bases short and J 1 base short, with 11 bases between. This CDR3 has 15 amino acids. Germline CDR1 reads SGDLS; CDR2 reads YYNGEE. CDR3 nucleotides: TGTGCCAGCAGCGTAGGGATGGACACTTCCTACGAGCAGTACTTC. This encodes CASSVGMDTSYEQYF.

This chain uses TRBV27 with TRBJ1-2, with D perhaps TRBD1 (5 bases). CDR3 length: 14 residues. The V and J ends lost 5 bases and 0 bases respectively, with 10 bases between them. Germline V gene data show CDR1 as MNHEY and CDR2 as SMNVEV (reference sequence). The CDR3 coding sequence is TGTGCCAGCAGTACCGGCAGGGCTAACTATGGCTACACCTTC. It is translated as CASSTGRANYGYTF.

V is TRBV5-4 and J is TRBJ1-2; no clear D gene. The germline V gene has CDR1 SGHNT and CDR2 YYREEE (reference sequence). The CDR3 extends over 15 amino acids. Trimming shortened V by 4 bases and J by 6 bases, and 19 bases separated the two germline ends. The CDR3 loop is CASSLLPRSPHGYTF. In DNA, the CDR3 is TGTGCCAGCAGCCTCCTCCCACGCAGCCCCCATGGCTACACCTTC.

The V call is TRBV9, the J call TRBJ2-1; D tentatively fits TRBD1 or TRBD2 (5 bases each). V was cut by 3 bases and J by 8 bases, with 15 bases left in between. Germline values: CDR1 SGDLS, CDR2 YYNGEE. The CDR3 is made up of 14 amino acids. The CDR3 bases are TGTGCCAGCAGCGGGGGACCTCAAAGTGATGAGCAGTTCTTC. This sequence encodes CASSGGPQSDEQFF.

The CDR3 coding sequence is TGTGCCAGCTCACCCCCTAGCGGGAGGGACTACGAGCAGTACTTC. Amino acid sequence: CASSPPSGRDYEQYF. V and J are TRBV18 and TRBJ2-7; TRBD2 agrees at 12 bases. V lost 3 bases to trimming and J lost 3 bases; unmatched junction nucleotides: 3. The germline V gene encodes CDR1 KGHSH and CDR2 LQKENI. The CDR3 has 15 amino acids.

This chain links TRBV15 with TRBJ1-3; D gene unclear. Germline V lookup: CDR1 LNHNV, CDR2 YYDKDF (reference sequence). The V end was cut by 1 base, the J end by 4 bases, with 17 bases between. There are 17 residues in the CDR3. CDR3 in DNA: TGTGCCACCAGCAGAGTTGGGCAGACGGCGGGAGGAAACACCATATATTTT. Translation: CATSRVGQTAGGNTIYF.

Here the CDR3 DNA reads TGTGCCAGTAGTAGGGGACAGCCGAGCAATCAGCCCCAGCATTTT. Its translation is CASSRGQPSNQPQHF. The chain joins TRBV19 to TRBJ1-5; the match to TRBD1 covers 7 bases. The CDR3 totals 15 residues. Per the germline V gene, CDR1 is LNHDA and CDR2 is SQIVND (reference sequence). The ends lost 4 bases at V and 1 base at J; junction bases unmatched: 4. Looking up the rest from reference TRBV19 and TRBJ1-5 gives the full variable domain: DGGITQSPKYLFRKEGQNVTLSCEQNLNHDAMYWYRQDPGQGLRLIYYSQIVNDFQKGDIAEGYSVSREKKESFPLTVTSAQKNPTAFYLCASSRGQPSNQPQHFGDGTRLSIL.

The CDR3 DNA reads as TGTGCCAGCAGTTTGGGCAGTGCAACTAATGAAAAACTGTTTTTT. Its translation is CASSLGSATNEKLFF. This chain uses TRBV28 with TRBJ1-4, with D uncertain. The germline gives CDR1 MDHEN, CDR2 SYDVKM. CDR3 length: 15 residues. The V gene lost 3 bases and the J gene lost 0 bases, with 8 bases spanning the gap.

The chain links TRBV19 to TRBJ2-3; 7 bases are a match to TRBD1. The CDR3 length is 14 residues. Germline-derived CDR1 and CDR2 are LNHDA and SQIVND (reference sequence). J gave up 6 bases and V 3 bases, and 6 bases lay outside the gene matches. CDR3 amino acids: CASSMRQGEDTQYF. CDR3 sequence (DNA): TGTGCCAGTAGTATGCGGCAGGGGGAGGATACGCAGTATTTT.

This clone was detected only once. The chain links TRBV18 to TRBJ2-5; 7 nucleotides match TRBD2. The last part of the DNA fits TRBJ2-7 better; the J call may be wrong. The CDR3 has 14 residues. CDR1 and CDR2 (germline): KGHSH, LQKENI. CDR3 loop: CASSPAGRAYEQYF. The CDR3 coding sequence is TGTGCCAGCTCACCCGCGGGGAGGGCGTACGAGCAGTACTTC.

About this clone: Within the sample, other DNA sequences also encode this same CDR3. This rearrangement joins TRBV6-5 to TRBJ2-3; 7 bases match TRBD1. The trim removed 2 bases at V and 1 base at J, leaving 3 bases unmatched. The CDR3 has 15 amino acids. The germline CDR1 and CDR2 sequences are MNHEY and SVGAGI. This CDR3 reads CASSYAGQGTDTQYF. DNA of the CDR3: TGTGCCAGCAGTTACGCTGGACAGGGCACAGATACGCAGTATTTT.

This clone was recorded only once. The chain combines TRBV28 with TRBJ2-5, with D perhaps matching TRBD2 (5 bases). Germline V gives CDR1 MDHEN, CDR2 SYDVKM. Trimming took off 6 bases at V and 4 bases at J, with 6 bases between the two ends. CDR3 length: 11 amino acids. CDR3 nucleotide sequence: TGTGCCAGCAGCCGGGGAGAGACCCAGTACTTC. Protein sequence: CASSRGETQYF.

The J gene is TRBJ2-5, the V gene TRBV5-1; TRBD2 is a possible D gene (6 bases). Germline V CDR1 and CDR2: SGHRS, YFSETQ. V lost 4 bases to trimming and J lost 4 bases, with 17 bases between them. This CDR3 has 15 amino acids. The CDR3 region has the DNA TGCGCCAGCAGCATGGGGGGAGGTGCCCCAGAGACCCAGTACTTC. Protein: CASSMGGGAPETQYF. Full variable domain (rest looked up from reference TRBV5-1 and TRBJ2-5): KAGVTQTPRYLIKTRGQQVTLSCSPISGHRSVSWYQQTPGQGLQFLFEYFSETQRNKGNFPGRFSGRQFSNSRSEMNVSTLELGDSALYLCASSMGGGAPETQYFGPGTRLLVL.

This clone was seen just once. The chain combines TRBV18 with TRBJ1-1; 7 bases align to TRBD1. Germline loops: CDR1 KGHSH, CDR2 LQKENI. The CDR3 loop spans 15 amino acids. With V trimmed by 4 bases and J by 1 base, 6 bases remained unmatched. The CDR3 loop reads CASSQTGPPNTEAFF. The DNA for the CDR3 is TGTGCCAGCTCACAGACAGGGCCCCCGAACACTGAAGCTTTCTTT.

This chain joins TRBV29-1 and TRBJ1-4; D possibly corresponds to TRBD1 (5 bases). The V and J ends lost 4 bases and 2 bases respectively, with 8 bases between them. Germline values: CDR1 SQVTM, CDR2 ANQGSEA. The CDR3 contains 13 residues. The CDR3, as DNA: TGCAGCGTTGGGGCAGGGACTAATGAAAAACTGTTTTTT. This gives the protein CSVGAGTNEKLFF.

J is TRBJ2-1 and V is TRBV4-1, with D hard to call. CDR3 size: 14 residues. The V end was cut by 2 bases, the J end by 7 bases, with 12 bases between. Germline CDR1 reads MGHRA; CDR2 reads YSYEKL. The CDR3 bases are TGCGCCAGCAGCCAACGCAATAGAGGAAATGAGCAGTTCTTC. Translating gives CASSQRNRGNEQFF.